Described below is a single T cell receptor (beta chain) sequence and its context. The data derive from a study of cytomegalovirus exposure and HLA in healthy donors. With 60 Vbeta and 13 Jbeta primers, the PCR was carried out. The method was immunoSEQ multiplex PCR; TCRdb's version includes in-frame clones alone and lacks a portion of them. The sample consists of over 200,000 clones, under 70% of them appearing once. Trimming took 7 bases from V and 5 from J; bases not matched to a gene: 9. CDR1 ENHRY and CDR2 SYGVKD come from the germline V gene. The CDR3 has 14 residues. This chain joins TRBV10-3 and TRBJ2-7, with TRBD1 matching 9 bases. This clonotype was sampled from a man in his forties in good health and CMV-seropositive. Sequenced: PBMCs. Here the CDR3 reads CAIKGTGIDDEQYF. CDR3 nucleotide sequence: TGTGCCATCAAAGGGACAGGGATAGACGACGAGCAGTACTTC.